This T cell receptor (beta chain) was observed in a study of CD8 T cells in ankylosing spondylitis. Points from the study as a whole: A TCR beta motif of several highly homologous variants appeared characteristic of ankylosing spondylitis blood.

From the 5' RACE reads, TCRdb called clonotypes with MiXCR, one entry per CDR3 protein. The sample carries roughly 700,000 distinct CDR3 sequences, around 20% recorded once. This clonotype has a handful of counts. Its antigen is not identified. V lost 6 bases and J 0 bases, leaving 6 bases between the germline ends. Germline V lookup: CDR1 MNHEY, CDR2 SVGEGT. The CDR3 has 13 amino acids. This rearrangement joins TRBV6-2 or TRBV6-3 to TRBJ2-4; D call uncertain. The source material was blood, either unsorted or a sorted T cell fraction (not recorded which). The TCR sequence derives from a male donor with ankylosing spondylitis. The CDR3 sequence is CASRLLAKNIQYF. The CDR3 bases are TGTGCCAGCAGGCTACTAGCCAAAAACATTCAGTACTTC.